The entry below gives a single T cell receptor (beta chain) sequence along with its context. These data originate in a study of blood T cell repertoires in COVID-19. As for the study in general: PBMCs, B-cell-depleted T cells, or T cells were the source of the cDNA or gDNA that made up the material.

Libraries were prepared by immunoSEQ multiplex PCR; TCRdb keeps only in-frame clonotypes and omits some of them. The sample gives fewer than 350,000 clones, 70% to 90% of which show up once; around 0.92% is in the top ten. Cohorts were determined from participant-reported clinical history. Germline V gene data show CDR1 as SGHNT and CDR2 as YYREEE (reference sequence). The CDR3 consists of 16 residues. V lost 3 bases to trimming and J lost 4 bases; unmatched junction nucleotides: 10. The genes are TRBV5-4 and TRBJ2-1; 7 bases fit TRBD2. The sample taken for sequencing was PBMCs or T cells enriched from blood (not recorded which). The clonotype comes from a woman aged 25 to 39 who had recovered from COVID-19. The CDR3 here is CASSWGRRELYNEQFF. For the CDR3, the DNA is TGTGCCAGCAGCTGGGGAAGGCGGGAGCTATACAATGAGCAGTTCTTC.